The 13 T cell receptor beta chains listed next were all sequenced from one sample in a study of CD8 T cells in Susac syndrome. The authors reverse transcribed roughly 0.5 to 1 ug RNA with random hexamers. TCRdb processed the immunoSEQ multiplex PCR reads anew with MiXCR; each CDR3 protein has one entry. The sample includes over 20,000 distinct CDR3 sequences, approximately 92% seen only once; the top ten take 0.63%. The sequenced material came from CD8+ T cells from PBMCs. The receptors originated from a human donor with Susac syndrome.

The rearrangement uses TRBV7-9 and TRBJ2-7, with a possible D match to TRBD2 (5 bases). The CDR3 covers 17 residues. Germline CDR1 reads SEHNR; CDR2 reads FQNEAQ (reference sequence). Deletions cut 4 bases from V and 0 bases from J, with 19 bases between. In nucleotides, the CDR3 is TGTGCCAGCAGCTCAAACACGGGCAGGACTCACTCCTACGAGCAGTACTTC. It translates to CASSSNTGRTHSYEQYF.

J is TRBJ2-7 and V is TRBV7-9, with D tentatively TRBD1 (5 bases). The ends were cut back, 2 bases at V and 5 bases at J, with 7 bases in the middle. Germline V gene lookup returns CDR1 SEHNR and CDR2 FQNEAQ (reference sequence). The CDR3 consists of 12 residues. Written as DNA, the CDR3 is TGTGCCAGCAGCTTACTCAGGGACGAGCAGTACTTC. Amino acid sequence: CASSLLRDEQYF. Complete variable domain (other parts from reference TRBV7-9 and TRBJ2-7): DTGVSQNPRHKITKRGQNVTFRCDPISEHNRLYWYRQTLGQGPEFLTYFQNEAQLEKSRLLSDRFSAERPKGSFSTLEIQRTEQGDSAMYLCASSLLRDEQYFGPGTRLTVT.

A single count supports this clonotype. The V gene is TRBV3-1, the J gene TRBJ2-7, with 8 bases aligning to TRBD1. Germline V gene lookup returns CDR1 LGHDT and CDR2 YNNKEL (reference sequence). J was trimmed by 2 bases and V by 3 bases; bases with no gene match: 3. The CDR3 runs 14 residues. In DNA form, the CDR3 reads TGTGCCAGCAGCCAGGACAGGGCGACCTACGAGCAGTACTTC. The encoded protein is CASSQDRATYEQYF.

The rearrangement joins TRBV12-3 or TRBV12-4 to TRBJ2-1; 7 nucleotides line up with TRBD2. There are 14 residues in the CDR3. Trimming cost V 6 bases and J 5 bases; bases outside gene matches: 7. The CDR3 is CASSLYGLDNEQFF. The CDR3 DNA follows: TGTGCCAGCAGCCTTTACGGACTAGACAATGAGCAGTTCTTC.

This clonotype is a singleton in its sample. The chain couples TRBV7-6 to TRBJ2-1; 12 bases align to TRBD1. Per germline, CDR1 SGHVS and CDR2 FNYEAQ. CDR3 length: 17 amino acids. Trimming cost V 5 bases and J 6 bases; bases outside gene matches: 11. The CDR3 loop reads CASSKYRDRGLSNEQFF. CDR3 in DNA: TGTGCCAGCAGCAAATACCGGGACAGGGGGCTGTCCAATGAGCAGTTCTTC.

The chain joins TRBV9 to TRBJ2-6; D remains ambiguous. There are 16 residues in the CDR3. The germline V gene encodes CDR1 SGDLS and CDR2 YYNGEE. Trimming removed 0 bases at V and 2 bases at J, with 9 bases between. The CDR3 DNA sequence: TGTGCCAGCAGCGTAGCTGGAGCCGCTGGGGCCAACGTCCTGACTTTC. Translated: CASSVAGAAGANVLTF.

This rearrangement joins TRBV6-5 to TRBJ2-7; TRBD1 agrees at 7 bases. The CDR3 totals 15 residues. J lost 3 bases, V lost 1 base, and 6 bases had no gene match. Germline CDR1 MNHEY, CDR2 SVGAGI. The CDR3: CASSYFKTGRYEQYF. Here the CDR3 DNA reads TGTGCCAGCAGTTACTTCAAGACAGGGCGCTACGAGCAGTACTTC.

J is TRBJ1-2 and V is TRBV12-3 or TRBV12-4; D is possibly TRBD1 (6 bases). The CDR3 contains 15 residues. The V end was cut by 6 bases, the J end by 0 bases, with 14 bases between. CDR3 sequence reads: CASRTAGAANYGYTF. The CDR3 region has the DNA TGTGCCAGCAGAACCGCAGGGGCCGCTAACTATGGCTACACCTTC.

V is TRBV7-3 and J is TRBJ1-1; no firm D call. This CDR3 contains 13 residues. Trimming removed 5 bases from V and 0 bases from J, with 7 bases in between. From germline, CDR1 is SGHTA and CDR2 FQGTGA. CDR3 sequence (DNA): TGTGCCAGCAGCCCCTCTATGAACACTGAAGCTTTCTTT. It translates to CASSPSMNTEAFF.

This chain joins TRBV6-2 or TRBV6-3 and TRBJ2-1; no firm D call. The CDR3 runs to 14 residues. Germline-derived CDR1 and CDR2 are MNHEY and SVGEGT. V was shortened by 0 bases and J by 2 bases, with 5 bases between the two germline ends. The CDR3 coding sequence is TGTGCCAGCAGTTACTCACCGGCCTACAATGAGCAGTTCTTC. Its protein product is CASSYSPAYNEQFF.

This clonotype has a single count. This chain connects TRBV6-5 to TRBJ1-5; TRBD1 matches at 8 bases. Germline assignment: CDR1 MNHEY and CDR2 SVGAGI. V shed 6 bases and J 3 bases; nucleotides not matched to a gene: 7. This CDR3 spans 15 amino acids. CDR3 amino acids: CASSHDRGVNQPQHF. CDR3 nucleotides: TGTGCCAGCAGCCACGACAGGGGCGTCAATCAGCCCCAGCATTTT.

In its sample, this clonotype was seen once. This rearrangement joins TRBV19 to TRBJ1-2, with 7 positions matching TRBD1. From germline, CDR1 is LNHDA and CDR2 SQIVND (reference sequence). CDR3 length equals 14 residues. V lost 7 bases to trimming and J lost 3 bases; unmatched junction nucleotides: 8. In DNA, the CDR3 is TGTGCCAGTATCCCCGACAGGGACCACTATGGCTACACCTTC. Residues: CASIPDRDHYGYTF.

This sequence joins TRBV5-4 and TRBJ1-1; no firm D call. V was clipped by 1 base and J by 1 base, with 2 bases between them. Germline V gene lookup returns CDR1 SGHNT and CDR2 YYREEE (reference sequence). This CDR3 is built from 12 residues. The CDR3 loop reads CASSLKNTEAFF. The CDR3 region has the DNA TGTGCCAGCAGCTTGAAGAACACTGAAGCTTTCTTT.